A single sample gave rise to the 14 T cell receptor beta chains below, sequenced in a study of control samples from healthy donors and cancer patients. Clones were read by immunoSEQ multiplex PCR, and TCRdb kept only the in-frame ones, dropping some. This table has over 100,000 clones, about 91% appearing once. The sequenced sample consisted of blood. All receptors come from a woman younger than 35 in good health.

The chain carries TRBV7-9 and TRBJ2-1; D might be TRBD2 (5 bases). Germline values: CDR1 SEHNR, CDR2 FQNEAQ (reference sequence). V dropped 6 bases and J dropped 5 bases, with 17 bases sitting between them. The CDR3 is 15 amino acids. The CDR3 reads CASRPPLDENNEQFF. The DNA of the CDR3 is TGTGCCAGCAGACCTCCACTAGATGAGAACAATGAGCAGTTCTTC.

The genes are TRBV30 and TRBJ1-2, with D possibly being TRBD1 (5 bases). Germline CDR1 and CDR2: GTSNPN and SVGIG (reference sequence). V was trimmed by 0 bases and J by 1 base, leaving 9 bases between them. The CDR3 has 14 amino acids. The CDR3 DNA is TGTGCCTGGAGTGTACAGGCACTTAACTATGGCTACACCTTC. This sequence encodes CAWSVQALNYGYTF.

This sequence joins TRBV4-3 and TRBJ2-7; D is perhaps TRBD2 (6 bases). Trimming stripped 0 bases from V and 4 bases from J, with 13 bases between. The CDR3 sequence is 15 residues long. Germline CDR1 is LGHNA and CDR2 is YSLEER. The CDR3 sequence: CASSQDRGGLYEQYF. The DNA for the CDR3 is TGCGCCAGCAGCCAAGATAGGGGAGGTTTGTACGAGCAGTACTTC.

The rearrangement joins TRBV6-5 to TRBJ2-2, with 11 bases identical to TRBD2. Trimming at V came to 2 bases and at J to 4 bases, leaving 3 bases not matched to a gene. The V gene's germline CDR1 is MNHEY and CDR2 SVGAGI. The CDR3 runs to 16 residues. The CDR3 DNA reads TGTGCCAGCAGTTACCGTAGCGGGGGGGCCACCGGGGAGCTGTTTTTT. The encoded protein is CASSYRSGGATGELFF.

The V gene is TRBV2, the J gene TRBJ1-4, with no clear D. CDR1 and CDR2 from the germline V gene are SNHLY and FYNNEI. Between the trimmed V and J ends, which lost 1 base and 8 bases, there was a span of 11 bases. CDR3 length: 14 amino acids. The CDR3 reads CASSEGRGGEKLFF. The CDR3 bases are TGTGCCAGCAGTGAAGGACGGGGAGGGGAAAAACTGTTTTTT.

V and J are TRBV11-2 and TRBJ2-7, with 9 bases lining up with TRBD1. V lost 5 bases and J lost 5; bases outside the gene matches: 16. Germline V gene lookup returns CDR1 SGHAT and CDR2 FQNNGV. The CDR3 totals 17 residues. The CDR3 DNA follows: TGTGCCAGCAGCCCTTACCAAGGGGGACAGGGATCCCACGAGCAGTACTTC. Its protein is CASSPYQGGQGSHEQYF.

The J gene is TRBJ1-5, the V gene TRBV18, with TRBD1 identical over 9 bases. CDR3 size: 16 residues. Trimming removed 10 bases from V and 0 bases from J; junction bases left unmatched: 10. CDR1 is KGHSH, CDR2 LQKENI, per germline. The CDR3 here is CATEGQGHYSNQPQHF. The CDR3 coding sequence is TGTGCCACCGAGGGACAGGGCCACTATAGCAATCAGCCCCAGCATTTT.

The V and J genes are TRBV5-1 and TRBJ2-7; 14 bases match TRBD2. CDR1 SGHRS and CDR2 YFSETQ come from the germline V gene. This CDR3 is 16 amino acids long. With V trimmed by 4 bases and J by 4 bases, 7 bases remained unmatched. Written as DNA, the CDR3 is TGCGCCAGCAGCCCAAGACTAGCGGGAGGGGTGTACGAGCAGTACTTC. The encoded protein is CASSPRLAGGVYEQYF.

The chain combines TRBV9 with TRBJ1-2; no clear D. Germline CDR1 SGDLS, CDR2 YYNGEE. V dropped 3 bases and J dropped 0 bases, with 9 bases sitting between them. The CDR3 spans 14 residues. CDR3 bases: TGTGCCAGCAGCGGGGTGGTTCCTAACTATGGCTACACCTTC. Translating it yields CASSGVVPNYGYTF.

The chain recombines TRBV6-5 with TRBJ1-2, with D possibly matching TRBD1 (5 bases). The CDR3 loop spans 13 amino acids. Between the trimmed V and J ends, which lost 4 bases and 7 bases, there was a span of 13 bases. Germline CDR1 is MNHEY and CDR2 is SVGAGI. CDR3: CASSFDRIGGYTF. The CDR3 bases are TGTGCCAGCAGTTTTGACAGAATTGGTGGCTACACCTTC.

The rearrangement uses TRBV7-2 and TRBJ1-1, with D possibly matching TRBD1 (6 bases). V lost 5 bases, J lost 0 bases, and 16 bases lay in between. This CDR3 contains 16 residues. The germline V gene has CDR1 SGHTA and CDR2 FQGNSA. The CDR3 DNA follows: TGTGCCAGCAGCCCACCGGCGGGGGCTTTGAACACTGAAGCTTTCTTT. Its translation is CASSPPAGALNTEAFF.

The chain recombines TRBV18 with TRBJ1-1; 7 nucleotides agree with TRBD1. The CDR3 extends over 15 amino acids. V gave up 3 bases and J gave up 8 bases; unmatched junction bases: 12. Germline CDR1 and CDR2: KGHSH and LQKENI. The CDR3 spells CASSPTARRDREAFF. The CDR3 DNA is TGTGCCAGCTCACCCACCGCTAGGCGGGACAGAGAAGCTTTCTTT.

CDR3 bases: TGTGCCTGGAGTGTACGGGGTTCTCATGAAAAACTGTTTTTT. Translation gives CAWSVRGSHEKLFF. V gene TRBV30 combines with J gene TRBJ1-4; no clear D. V lost 0 bases to trimming and J lost 6 bases, with 11 bases between them. Germline V gives CDR1 GTSNPN, CDR2 SVGIG (reference sequence). There are 14 residues in the CDR3.

V is TRBV2 and J is TRBJ1-2; D call uncertain. The CDR3 is 11 residues long. V lost 4 bases and J lost 7, with 7 bases in between. Germline values: CDR1 SNHLY, CDR2 FYNNEI. CDR3 DNA: TGTGCCAGCAGTGGAGGAGTTGGCTACACCTTC. This translates into CASSGGVGYTF.